The 18 T cell receptor beta chains below were found in one sample sequenced in a study of OX40 agonist ivuxolimab in advanced cancers. The protocol was immunoSEQ multiplex PCR, while the TCRdb copy is restricted to in-frame clones and leaves out a portion. The sample holds 80,000 to 100,000 clones, around 94% seen once. This sample comprised CD4+ or CD8+ T cells sorted from blood, obtained in a trial of the OX40 agonist ivuxolimab. Receptors were obtained from an adult with an advanced solid tumor such as melanoma, head and neck, liver or kidney cancer.

V is TRBV18 and J is TRBJ1-6, with 8 positions matching TRBD1. The CDR3 sequence is 17 residues long. Unmatched junction bases numbered 12, after V lost 4 bases and J lost 7 bases. CDR1 and CDR2 (germline): KGHSH, LQKENI. CDR3 loop: CASSHTAPGQENSPLHF. In nucleotides, the CDR3 is TGTGCCAGCTCACACACGGCCCCGGGACAGGAAAATTCACCCCTCCACTTT. The whole variable domain, filled in from reference TRBV18 and TRBJ1-6, reads NAGVMQNPRHLVRRRGQEARLRCSPMKGHSHVYWYRQLPEEGLKFMVYLQKENIIDESGMPKERFSAEFPKEGPSILRIQQVVRGDSAAYFCASSHTAPGQENSPLHFGNGTRLTVT.

The chain uses TRBV5-1 and TRBJ1-6; weak D call: TRBD1 (5 bases). Germline loops: CDR1 SGHRS, CDR2 YFSETQ. This CDR3 is 14 amino acids long. Trimming took off 6 bases at V and 11 bases at J, with 18 bases between the two ends. Written as DNA, the CDR3 is TGCGCCAGCACCATTAACATACCAGGGCCACCCCTCCACTTT. Residues: CASTINIPGPPLHF. The full variable domain, in which reference TRBV5-1 and TRBJ1-6 provide the parts outside the CDR3, is KAGVTQTPRYLIKTRGQQVTLSCSPISGHRSVSWYQQTPGQGLQFLFEYFSETQRNKGNFPGRFSGRQFSNSRSEMNVSTLELGDSALYLCASTINIPGPPLHFGNGTRLTVT.

The chain combines TRBV7-3 with TRBJ2-2; unclear D gene. Germline CDR1 and CDR2: SGHTA and FQGTGA. The V end lost 2 bases, the J end lost 1 base, and 2 bases lay between the germline ends. The CDR3 runs 13 residues. CDR3 DNA: TGTGCCAGCAGCTTAGGGAACACCGGGGAGCTGTTTTTT. It yields the protein CASSLGNTGELFF. The variable domain in full, completed from reference TRBV7-3 and TRBJ2-2, reads GAGVSQTPSNKVTEKGKYVELRCDPISGHTALYWYRQSLGQGPEFLIYFQGTGAADDSGLPNDRFFAVRPEGSVSTLKIQRTERGDSAVYLCASSLGNTGELFFGEGSRLTVL.

The chain carries TRBV7-9 and TRBJ1-3; no firm D call. The CDR3 contains 16 residues. The germline V gene encodes CDR1 SEHNR and CDR2 FQNEAQ (reference sequence). Trimming cost V 5 bases and J 0 bases, with 14 bases left between them. The CDR3 region has the DNA TGTGCCAGCAGCCGAGTGGCAGGTTCCTCTGGAAACACCATATATTTT. Protein product: CASSRVAGSSGNTIYF.

This clone turned up a few times. This chain connects TRBV28 to TRBJ1-1; D possibly corresponds to TRBD1 (5 bases). Trimming cost V 10 bases and J 4 bases, with 10 bases left between them. CDR1 and CDR2 (germline): MDHEN, SYDVKM. The CDR3 is made up of 11 amino acids. This CDR3 reads CAIQGSTEAFF. The CDR3 DNA follows: TGTGCCATTCAGGGCAGCACTGAAGCTTTCTTT. Full variable domain (outside the CDR3, taken from reference TRBV28 and TRBJ1-1): DVKVTQSSRYLVKRTGEKVFLECVQDMDHENMFWYRQDPGLGLRLIYFSYDVKMKEKGDIPEGYSVSREKKERFSLILESASTNQTSMYLCAIQGSTEAFFGQGTRLTVV.

This clone was seen just once. V gene TRBV4-1 combines with J gene TRBJ1-3; D is unclear. In germline, CDR1 is MGHRA, CDR2 YSYEKL. Trimming cost V 2 bases and J 4 bases, with 9 bases left between them. The CDR3 has 14 amino acids. The CDR3 loop is CASSQPGVGNTIYF. CDR3 in DNA: TGCGCCAGCAGCCAACCGGGAGTAGGAAACACCATATATTTT.

J is TRBJ2-3 and V is TRBV5-4; TRBD1 agrees at 9 bases. Trimming removed 6 bases from V and 2 bases from J; junction bases left unmatched: 10. Per germline, CDR1 SGHNT and CDR2 YYREEE (reference sequence). The CDR3 consists of 16 residues. The CDR3 loop is CASNILRDRVTDTQYF. For the CDR3, the DNA is TGTGCCAGCAACATCCTCCGGGACAGGGTCACAGATACGCAGTATTTT.

The chain couples TRBV10-3 to TRBJ2-7, with D maybe TRBD1 (6 bases). This CDR3 spans 14 amino acids. Trimming removed 4 bases from V and 2 bases from J, with 12 bases in between. Per germline, CDR1 ENHRY and CDR2 SYGVKD. The DNA for the CDR3 is TGTGCCATCAGTGGGACAGCGACGACCTACGAGCAGTACTTC. This gives the protein CAISGTATTYEQYF.

The chain recombines TRBV11-2 with TRBJ1-1; 7 nucleotides line up with TRBD1. With 3 bases clipped from V and 7 bases from J, the junction kept 8 bases outside the gene matches. Germline V gives CDR1 SGHAT, CDR2 FQNNGV. This CDR3 has 14 amino acids. Here the CDR3 DNA reads TGTGCCAGCAGCTTCCGGGACAGTGTGGGTGAAGCTTTCTTT. It is translated as CASSFRDSVGEAFF.

This sequence joins TRBV6-6 and TRBJ1-1; 8 positions match TRBD1. The length of the CDR3 is 14 residues. The V segment lost 7 bases and the J segment 5 bases; nucleotides outside the gene matches: 9. CDR1 is MNHNY and CDR2 is SVGAGI in the germline V gene (reference sequence). The CDR3 sequence: CASNPTGEVTEAFF. As DNA, the CDR3 is TGTGCCAGCAACCCGACAGGGGAGGTAACTGAAGCTTTCTTT.

V usage is TRBV19 and J usage is TRBJ1-5, with TRBD1 identical over 11 bases. CDR3 length: 18 amino acids. V dropped 6 bases and J dropped 6; count of bases not matched to a gene: 16. CDR1 and CDR2 (germline): LNHDA, SQIVND (reference sequence). CDR3 coding DNA: TGTGCCAGTAGATATCCAAGGGCCGGGACAGGGGGGACTCAGCCCCAGCATTTT. It encodes CASRYPRAGTGGTQPQHF.

The chain joins TRBV28 to TRBJ2-1; D call uncertain. The CDR3 has 14 amino acids. The V end was cut by 8 bases, the J end by 0 bases, with 11 bases between. CDR1 is MDHEN, CDR2 SYDVKM, per germline. DNA for the CDR3: TGTGCCAGCGAGACTTTGAGCTCCTACAATGAGCAGTTCTTC. Protein: CASETLSSYNEQFF.

Concerning this clone: Compared with germline, one end of the junction differs, possibly owing to a read error. The V gene is TRBV7-7, the J gene TRBJ2-6; D not resolved. The CDR3 is 16 amino acids. Germline V gene data show CDR1 as SSHAT and CDR2 as FNYEAQ (reference sequence). CDR3 sequence (DNA): TGTGCTAGCAGCCCACCCCGGGTGGCTGGGGCCAACGTCCTGACTTTC. Amino acid sequence: CASSPPRVAGANVLTF.

This clone occurred once. The chain couples TRBV5-6 to TRBJ1-3; D is unclear. Trimming stripped 2 bases from V and 4 bases from J, with 4 bases between. Germline CDR1 reads SGHDT; CDR2 reads YYEEEE. The CDR3 runs to 12 residues. The CDR3 sequence: CASSFLGNTIYF. CDR3 in DNA: TGTGCCAGCAGCTTTTTGGGAAACACCATATATTTT.

The gene calls are TRBV6-5 and TRBJ1-5; D possibly corresponds to TRBD1 (6 bases). CDR1 is MNHEY, CDR2 SVGAGI, per germline. V lost 7 bases to trimming and J lost 7 bases, with 14 bases between them. This CDR3 has 13 amino acids. The CDR3 protein is CASTRGLGQPQHF. Written as DNA, the CDR3 is TGTGCCAGCACTCGGGGGCTAGGACAGCCCCAGCATTTT.

The V and J genes are TRBV30 and TRBJ2-7, with D perhaps TRBD2 (7 bases). V was cut by 2 bases and J by 1 base, with 12 bases left in between. This CDR3 has 14 amino acids. Germline V lookup: CDR1 GTSNPN, CDR2 SVGIG (reference sequence). This chain's CDR3 is CAWSRGGDSYEQYF. The CDR3, as DNA: TGTGCCTGGAGTAGGGGGGGAGATTCCTACGAGCAGTACTTC.

This chain links TRBV11-2 with TRBJ1-2; TRBD1 agrees at 8 bases. Germline CDR1 reads SGHAT; CDR2 reads FQNNGV. The CDR3 has 15 amino acids. Germline trimming cut 1 base from V and 8 bases from J; bases unmatched to any gene: 9. Here the CDR3 DNA reads TGTGCCAGCAGCTTAGCGGGGCAGGGGGCGAAAGGCTACACCTTC. It yields the protein CASSLAGQGAKGYTF. Filled out from reference TRBV11-2 and TRBJ1-2, the complete variable domain reads EAGVAQSPRYKIIEKRQSVAFWCNPISGHATLYWYQQILGQGPKLLIQFQNNGVVDDSQLPKDRFSAERLKGVDSTLKIQPAKLEDSAVYLCASSLAGQGAKGYTFGSGTRLTVV.

The V gene is TRBV6-1, the J gene TRBJ2-1; the D is unclear. Germline V lookup: CDR1 MNHNS, CDR2 SASEGT. Trimming cost V 3 bases and J 6 bases, with 9 bases left between them. The CDR3 runs 13 residues. The CDR3, as DNA: TGTGCCAGCAGTGAGCAGTGGGGCAATGAGCAGTTCTTC. Translating it yields CASSEQWGNEQFF.